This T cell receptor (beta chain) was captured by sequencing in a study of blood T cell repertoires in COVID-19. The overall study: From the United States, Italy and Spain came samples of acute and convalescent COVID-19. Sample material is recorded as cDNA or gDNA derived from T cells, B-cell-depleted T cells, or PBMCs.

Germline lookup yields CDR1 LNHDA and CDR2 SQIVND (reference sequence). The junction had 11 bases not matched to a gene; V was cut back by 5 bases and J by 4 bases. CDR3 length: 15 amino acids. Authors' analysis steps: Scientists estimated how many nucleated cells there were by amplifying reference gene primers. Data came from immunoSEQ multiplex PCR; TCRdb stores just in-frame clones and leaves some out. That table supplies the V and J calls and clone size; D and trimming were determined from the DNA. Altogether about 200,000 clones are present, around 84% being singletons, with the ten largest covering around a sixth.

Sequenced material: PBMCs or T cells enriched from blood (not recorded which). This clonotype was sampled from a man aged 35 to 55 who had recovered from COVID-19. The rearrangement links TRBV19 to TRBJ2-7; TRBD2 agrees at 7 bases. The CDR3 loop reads CASSPPGGNRYEQYF. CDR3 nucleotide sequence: TGTGCCAGTAGTCCACCGGGGGGTAACCGATACGAGCAGTACTTC.